The text below deals with one T cell receptor beta chain. It lacks a known antigen. Counted from cysteine to phenylalanine, this CDR3 has 16 amino acids. No DNA accompanies this entry. The germline V gene specifies LGHNA as CDR1 and YSLEER as CDR2. This record comes from a study of T cells expressing NK-cell markers (dated by TCRdb to 2019 to 2021). Some background on the complete study: Three sorted T-cell subsets (CD3+CD56+NKG2C+, CD3+CD56+NKG2C- and CD3+CD56-NKG2C+) from about 8 donors had their TCR beta-chain repertoires profiled. Libraries were sequenced as 2 x 150 bp reads on Illumina HiSeq 2000/2500, MiSeq or NextSeq. Of the eight sequenced donors, seven were found to be HCMV-seropositive and one was found to be HCMV-seronegative. The study sequenced eight donors, all healthy volunteers chosen at random: three men and five women. What the study reported, not specific to this receptor: Those dominant clonotypes were again the most abundant among CD3+CD56-NKG2C+ cells in a handful of donors, at 28.3-60.1%. In roughly 6 donors, the dominant CD3+CD56+NKG2C+ clonotypes were found to rank among the top 10 CD8+ clonotypes and to make up about 1.0-7.5% of CD8+ T cells. Whether the expanded NKG2C-expressing T cell clones were specific for HCMV antigens was left unclear.

These reads were obtained on an Illumina HiSeq 2000. TCR beta cDNA libraries were made by 5'RACE template switching that added a universal primer site and unique molecular identifiers. cDNA synthesis was primed from the TCR beta constant segment and was followed by two successive PCR amplification steps. Per the original workflow: MIGEC was used to demultiplex reads and group the reads by UMI, and MiTCR was used to assemble and quantify clonotypes. To remove erroneous sequences, TCR cDNA sequences were retained only when supported by two or more reads. Downstream repertoire analysis used the tcR package, and clonotypes were matched across fractions by CDR3 nucleotide sequence plus V segment. VDJmatch was used to annotate antigen specificity against VDJdb, with one amino acid substitution in CDR3 allowed. The reads went through TCRdb reprocessing, and each CDR3 protein sequence gets one entry with no DNA. It is TCRdb's table, rather than the study itself, that gives the V and J calls and clone size. The sample's own table lists 300,000 or so distinct CDR3 sequences. The ten largest clones represent 3.5% to 5% of the sample.

To determine HCMV serostatus, a commercial ELISA kit was used to detect HCMV-specific IgG in serum. Peripheral blood mononuclear cells were isolated from blood by Ficoll density gradient centrifugation. The chain is made from TRBV4-3 and TRBJ2-1; the TCRdb call, TRBD2, lacks DNA for checking. The sequence was collected from a woman aged 18 to 75 in good health. Sample: blood T cells: a sorted CD56 or NKG2C T cell subset, CD4+ or CD8+ T cells, or bulk PBMC T cells (not recorded which). This receptor has the CDR3 CASSQEGPASYNEQFF.